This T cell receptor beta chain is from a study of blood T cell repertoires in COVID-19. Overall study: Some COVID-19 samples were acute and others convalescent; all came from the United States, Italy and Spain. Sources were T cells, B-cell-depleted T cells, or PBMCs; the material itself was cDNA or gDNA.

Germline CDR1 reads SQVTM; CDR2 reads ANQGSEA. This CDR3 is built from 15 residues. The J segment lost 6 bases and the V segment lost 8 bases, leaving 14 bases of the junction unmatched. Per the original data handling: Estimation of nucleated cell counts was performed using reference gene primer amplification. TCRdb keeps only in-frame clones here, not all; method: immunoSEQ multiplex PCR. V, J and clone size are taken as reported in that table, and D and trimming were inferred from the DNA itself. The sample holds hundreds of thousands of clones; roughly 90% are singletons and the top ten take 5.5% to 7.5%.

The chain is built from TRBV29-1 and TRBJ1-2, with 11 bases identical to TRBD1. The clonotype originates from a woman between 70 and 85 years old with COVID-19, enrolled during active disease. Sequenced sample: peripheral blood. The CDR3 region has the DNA TGCAGCTCACTCAGTCCGGGACAGGGGGAAGATGGCTACACCTTC. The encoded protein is CSSLSPGQGEDGYTF.